Sequencing of this TCR beta chain was carried out in a study of Ad26.COV2.S vaccination and SARS-CoV-2 variants. Study overall: As a participant in COV1001, the donor was in the Ad26.COV2.S trial arm.

Study results and caveats: While placebo recipients had lower spike-specific TCR breadth, vaccine recipients had more.

V was cut by 5 bases and J by 7 bases, with 17 bases left in between. The CDR3 has 15 residues. CDR1 is MDHEN, CDR2 SYDVKM, per germline. The data were produced by immunoSEQ multiplex PCR, yet TCRdb's version contains in-frame clones alone and is incomplete. The sample has around 350,000 clones; about 88% are singletons. Treatment: some 20 received Ad26.COV2.S at low or high dose, single or two shots; about 5 received placebo; per-sample allocation not given. Specimen acquisition occurred on day 63 following the initial vaccine or placebo injection. Points on this clone: The antigen remains unidentified.

This chain links TRBV28 with TRBJ2-2; possible D gene TRBD2, 5 bases. The source is a person aged 18-60 years who received the Ad26.COV2.S COVID-19 vaccine or a placebo. Sequences were derived from peripheral blood, sampled in a trial of Ad26.COV2.S vaccine versus placebo. Written as DNA, the CDR3 is TGTGCCAGCAGTCCCCGGGGAGCCCCGGACGGGGAGCTGTTTTTT. This codes for CASSPRGAPDGELFF.